Sequencing of this T cell receptor beta chain was carried out in a study of identical twins. Via MiXCR, TCRdb re-called the 5' RACE reads, giving one row per CDR3 protein. Of fewer than 250,000 distinct CDR3 sequences listed, about 16% are singletons. This sample was shared with a second study, whose subject was T cells expressing NK-cell markers.

This receptor was identified in a woman aged 18-29 years in good health. Sequences were obtained from CD8+ T cells sorted from blood.

The chain's CDR3 is CASSSGLAGASIHEQYF. Written as DNA, the CDR3 is TGTGCCAGCAGCAGTGGACTAGCGGGGGCCTCTATCCACGAGCAGTACTTC. This rearrangement joins TRBV3-1 to TRBJ2-7; 13 nucleotides line up with TRBD2. Germline values: CDR1 LGHDT, CDR2 YNNKEL (reference sequence). With 5 bases clipped from V and 5 bases from J, the junction kept 12 bases outside the gene matches. The CDR3 has 17 amino acids.